This T cell receptor beta chain is from a study of blood T cell repertoires in COVID-19. For the study at large: From the United States, Italy and Spain came samples of acute and convalescent COVID-19. Nucleic acid was either cDNA or gDNA, and it came from T cells, B-cell-depleted T cells, or PBMCs.

V was clipped by 8 bases and J by 4 bases; unmatched bases: 14. This CDR3 is built from 16 residues. Germline V gives CDR1 SEHNR, CDR2 FQNEAQ (reference sequence). Per the authors' pipeline: The authors estimated nucleated cell counts from reference gene primer amplification. Clones were read by immunoSEQ multiplex PCR, and TCRdb kept only the in-frame ones, dropping some. D and trimming were read from the DNA, whereas the V and J calls and clone size are those reported in that table. This sample yields over 50,000 clones, of which just under 85% are seen a single time; 13% to 15% belongs to the top ten.

The sequenced material came from peripheral blood. The gene calls are TRBV7-9 and TRBJ2-5, with 9 positions matching TRBD2. This TCR was sampled from a human donor in a cohort sampled during active COVID-19. CDR3 amino acids: CASSRPVAGGRETQYF. CDR3 coding DNA: TGTGCCAGCTCACGACCCGTGGCGGGAGGGCGAGAGACCCAGTACTTC.